The present T cell receptor (beta chain) was sequenced within a study of T cell responses to AZD1222 COVID-19 vaccine. There are 14 residues in the CDR3. V gave up 6 bases and J gave up 5 bases, with 17 bases separating them. CDR1 is DFQATT and CDR2 is SNEGSKA in the germline V gene (reference sequence). The repertoire was sequenced with immunoSEQ multiplex PCR; TCRdb's copy has only in-frame clones and lacks some. The sample carries about 160,000 clones, around nine tenths recorded once. This TCR derives from an adult who received the AZD1222 COVID-19 vaccine. The sample here was peripheral blood, taken 28 days after the second AZD1222 dose. The chain joins TRBV20-1 to TRBJ2-1; D may be TRBD2 (5 bases). The CDR3 reads CSASGWRGNNEQFF. CDR3 DNA sequence: TGCAGTGCAAGTGGTTGGAGAGGGAACAATGAGCAGTTCTTC.